This TCR beta chain was recorded in a study of blood T cell repertoires in COVID-19. Study as a whole: Acute and convalescent COVID-19 samples came from the United States, Italy and Spain. From T cells, B-cell-depleted T cells, or PBMCs came the material, which was cDNA or gDNA.

The table came from immunoSEQ multiplex PCR; TCRdb's copy has only in-frame clones and leaves some out. The table records over 150,000 clones, about 85% of them present only once. A Seattle source enrolled patients during active infection and followed them longitudinally. Germline-derived CDR1 and CDR2 are SGHRS and YFSETQ. There are 17 residues in the CDR3. Trimming took off 0 bases at V and 0 bases at J, with 13 bases between the two ends. The TCR originated in a woman aged 80 or over with COVID-19, enrolled during active disease. The V and J genes are TRBV5-1 and TRBJ2-1; D gene uncertain. The sample was peripheral blood. The CDR3 DNA reads TGCGCCAGCAGCTTGGAGAGTACAGTGAGCTCCTACAATGAGCAGTTCTTC. It translates to CASSLESTVSSYNEQFF. Drawing the rest from reference TRBV5-1 and TRBJ2-1, the complete variable domain is KAGVTQTPRYLIKTRGQQVTLSCSPISGHRSVSWYQQTPGQGLQFLFEYFSETQRNKGNFPGRFSGRQFSNSRSEMNVSTLELGDSALYLCASSLESTVSSYNEQFFGPGTRLTVL.